Below, one T cell receptor (beta chain) is given with its context. Its specificity is not known. This sample was taken from a study of blood T cells in healthy people across ages. General study results and limits: Higher diversity and more naive CD4+ cells were features of long-lived donors, compared to aged donors. Researchers judged that diversity estimates from one million T cells fell short of true values. Leaving the PBMCs unsorted stopped any conclusive comparison of naive versus antigen-experienced cells. Age brought a roughly linear fall in TCR beta diversity measured per million T cells.

Primers used in a second PCR of about 7 to 12 cycles were a sample-barcoded 5' primer and a J-beta primer mix. One entry per CDR3 protein, called by TCRdb with MiXCR from the 5' RACE reads. The table records more than 550,000 distinct CDR3 sequences, about 20% of them present only once. Material: blood. This TCR derives from a man aged 65 to 85 in good health.

In DNA, the CDR3 is TGTGCCAGCATCCGGTCGGAATCGGAGACCCAGTACTTC. It translates to CASIRSESETQYF. The chain links TRBV28 to TRBJ2-5; D unclear. The germline gives CDR1 MDHEN, CDR2 SYDVKM. Deletions cut 7 bases from V and 5 bases from J, with 14 bases between. The CDR3 spans 13 residues.